This TCR beta chain was sequenced during a study of Ad26.COV2.S vaccination and SARS-CoV-2 variants (dated by TCRdb to about 2021). A note on the overall study: Donors in the vaccine arm were drawn from COV1001, a phase I-IIa trial of Ad26.COV2.S in healthy adults that was multicentre, randomized, double-blind and placebo-controlled. Ad26.COV2.S was given intramuscularly at 5x10^10 or 1x10^11 viral particles, as a single shot or as two shots 56 days apart. TCRbeta repertoire sequencing was used to assess the specificity and breadth of SARS-CoV-2-reactive T cell receptors after Ad26.COV2.S vaccination. A total of 32 samples were included in the TCR-sequenced set, comprising some 20 Ad26.COV2.S vaccine recipients, 5 placebo recipients and 8 SARS-CoV-2 convalescent individuals. Trial participants were randomized into five groups of five: low-dose or high-dose Ad26.COV2.S given once or twice, or placebo on both occasions. Blinding of investigators to trial group allocation was maintained during experiments and outcome assessment. What the work shows at the level of the full study, not this receptor alone: After vaccination, spike-specific CD8+ and CD4+ T cell responses were reported to show substantial breadth. Ad26.COV2.S recipients had higher spike-specific TCR breadth than placebo recipients (P = 0.0014). The study was not powered for comparison of responses between vaccine doses or regimens. According to the authors, total T cell responses may have been underestimated by the TCR breadth and depth analyses. Vaccine and placebo recipients had similar non-spike TCR breadth, a finding consistent with the vaccine containing only spike.

CDR1 and CDR2 are drawn from the germline V gene: SGDLS, YYNGEE. The V and J ends are trimmed by 0 bases and 6 bases, leaving 10 bases between them. From the cysteine through the phenylalanine, the CDR3 covers 13 amino acids. Only the CDR3 DNA stays, 39 bases, in frame from base 1. Note on this clone: No cognate antigen has been identified for it. Per-base qualities were not stored, and no clone one base away is much larger.

Sample treatment or condition, as interpreted from the label and publication: about 20 received Ad26.COV2.S at low or high dose, single or two shots; roughly five received placebo; per-sample allocation not given. Repertoires of vaccine and placebo recipients were sequenced from samples collected on day 63 after the first injection. Between 29 July and 7 August 2020, Cohort 1b enrolled about 27 adults aged 18-55 years at one site in Boston, USA. Ad26.COV2.S consisted of a replication-incompetent adenovirus type 26 vector by which a prefusion-stabilized SARS-CoV-2 spike protein from the original Wuhan strain was expressed. TCRbeta CDR3 regions were sequenced with the immunoSEQ Assay. After extraction, genomic DNA underwent amplification by bias-controlled multiplex PCR, followed by high-throughput sequencing. In the paper's pipeline: To quantify the absolute abundance of every unique TCRbeta CDR3 region, sequences were collapsed and filtered. T cell fraction was estimated by normalizing TCRbeta template counts to usable DNA, with usable DNA measured through amplification of reference genes found in all nucleated cells. Repertoire TCRs were annotated as SARS-CoV-2-specific when V gene, CDR3 amino acid sequence and J gene were exactly matched to a known reactive TCR set. The reference SARS-CoV-2 TCR set was obtained from MIRA and was filtered for enrichment in COVID-19-positive ImmuneCODE repertoires, whereby public or cross-reactive TCRs were removed. Using the MIRA antigens, annotated TCRs were further analysed by specific ORF or by position within an ORF. Breadth was defined as the number of annotated unique rearrangements divided by the total number of unique productive rearrangements, and depth was defined as the summed frequency of the annotated unique rearrangements. Group comparisons of TCR breadth used two-sided Wilcoxon rank-sum tests. The immuneACCESS repertoire file appears here via TCRdb, limited to in-frame rearrangements. These files lack a portion of the clones; in checked studies, under half of the deficit traces to unresolved V genes, and the cause of the others is not known. Clone size and V and J calls were adopted from that table, with D and trimming inferred from the DNA. Within this sample are 300,000 to 400,000 clones, with roughly 87% of them counted one time only. The ten largest clonotypes hold about 3.5% of the sample.

The chain links TRBV9 with TRBJ2-7, with TRBD1 perhaps the D gene, on 6 matching bases. The source of this sequence is a person between 18 and 65 years old who received the Ad26.COV2.S COVID-19 vaccine or a placebo. The sample consisted of peripheral blood, taken in a trial of Ad26.COV2.S vaccine versus placebo. The DNA is as follows: TGTGCCAGCAGCGTAGGTCAGGGGACCGAGCAGTACTTC. Translated, it reads CASSVGQGTEQYF.